This T cell receptor beta chain was identified during a study of low-dose radiotherapy and immunotherapy resistance in tumors (dated by TCRdb to 2022 to 2024). Looking at the study overall: In Cohort 1, 0.5 Gy per fraction was delivered every 2 weeks, and a total PTV dose of 6.5 Gy was prescribed. In Cohort 2, 1 Gy per fraction was delivered every two weeks, for a total of 13 Gy over 26 weeks. Patients were given nivolumab as a 240 mg flat dose every two weeks and ipilimumab at 1 mg/kg every six weeks, with both drugs delivered intravenously. Cyclophosphamide 200 mg/m2 was administered intravenously every two weeks, one day before each radiation and immunotherapy administration. Patients took aspirin 300 mg orally once daily for four cycles, starting on cycle 1 day 1. No randomization into treatment groups was done for the people taking part in the trial. Eight patients were included in the translational analysis, namely three from the first dose cohort plus the first five from the second dose cohort.

V is cut by 6 bases and J by 8 bases, and the space between the germline ends is 16 bases. The CDR3 runs 12 amino acids, cysteine and phenylalanine included. The read is trimmed to its CDR3 DNA, 36 bases read in frame from base 1. CDR1 and CDR2, looked up from the germline V gene (reference sequence), are DFQATT and SNEGSKA. Remarks on this clonotype: Its antigen is not yet known. Base qualities are not at hand, and no much larger clone is one base apart.

The time point label, read with the paper, signifies: before trial treatment. Donors were enrolled in RACIN, a single-arm phase I dose-escalation trial in which nivolumab, ipilimumab, aspirin, low-dose cyclophosphamide and low-dose radiotherapy were combined. To be eligible, a patient needed to have an advanced solid tumor that was TIL-negative. The run used an Illumina HiSeq 2500. To make first-strand cDNA, Superscript III was used along with a set of TRAV- and TRBV-specific primers so that both the TCRalpha and TCRbeta chains were covered. TCRs were amplified with Phusion for around 18 PCR cycles using a constant-region primer together with the adapter attached to the V primers. Isolated mRNA was amplified with the MessageAmp II aRNA Amplification Kit, using a roughly 15-hour in vitro transcription at 37°C. The Dynabeads mRNA DIRECT Purification Kit was used to isolate the mRNA for TCR sequencing. Indexed Illumina adapters were added in a second Phusion PCR of 25 cycles, after which AMPure XP beads were used to purify the products. In the original analysis: Custom Perl scripts pooled TCR sequences encoding the same protein, removed out-of-frame sequences and computed each clonotype's abundance. TCR sequences supported by only a single read were excluded from analysis. Repertoire metrics included Shannon entropy, Gini index, clonality, richness, and frequency of TCRs shared between repertoires. In-frame beta chains were kept once TCRdb had trimmed the public reads at Q25 with fastp and called clones with MiXCR. Merged by CDR3 protein, the rows form single entries marked with the most common genes and DNA. The V and J calls reflect TCRdb's pipeline rather than the authors' work. This sample is represented by tens of thousands of distinct CDR3 sequences; roughly a quarter of them were singletons. The biggest ten clones account for around 5.7% of the sample.

This sequence originates from a male donor with prostate cancer. The sample was PBMCs, taken before treatment. The sequence is built from TRBV20-1 and TRBJ1-2; a confident D gene designation cannot be given. The CDR3 corresponds to CSAPRWTEGYTF. The nucleotides are TGCAGTGCACCCCGATGGACCGAGGGCTACACCTTC.